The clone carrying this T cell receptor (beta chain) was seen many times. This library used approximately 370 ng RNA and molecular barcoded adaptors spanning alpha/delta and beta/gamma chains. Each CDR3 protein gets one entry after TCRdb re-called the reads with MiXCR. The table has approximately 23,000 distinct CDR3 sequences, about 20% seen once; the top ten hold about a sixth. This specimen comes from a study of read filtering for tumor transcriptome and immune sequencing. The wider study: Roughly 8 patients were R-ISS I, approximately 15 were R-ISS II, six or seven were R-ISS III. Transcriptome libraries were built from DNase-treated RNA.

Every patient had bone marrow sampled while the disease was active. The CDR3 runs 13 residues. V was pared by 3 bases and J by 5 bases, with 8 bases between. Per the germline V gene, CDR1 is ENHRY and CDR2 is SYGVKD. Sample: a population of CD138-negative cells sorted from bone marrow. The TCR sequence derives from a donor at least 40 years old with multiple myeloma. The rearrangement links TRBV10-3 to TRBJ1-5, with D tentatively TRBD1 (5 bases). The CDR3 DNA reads TGTGCCATCAGTGATACAGGAGATCAGCCCCAGCATTTT. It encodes CAISDTGDQPQHF.